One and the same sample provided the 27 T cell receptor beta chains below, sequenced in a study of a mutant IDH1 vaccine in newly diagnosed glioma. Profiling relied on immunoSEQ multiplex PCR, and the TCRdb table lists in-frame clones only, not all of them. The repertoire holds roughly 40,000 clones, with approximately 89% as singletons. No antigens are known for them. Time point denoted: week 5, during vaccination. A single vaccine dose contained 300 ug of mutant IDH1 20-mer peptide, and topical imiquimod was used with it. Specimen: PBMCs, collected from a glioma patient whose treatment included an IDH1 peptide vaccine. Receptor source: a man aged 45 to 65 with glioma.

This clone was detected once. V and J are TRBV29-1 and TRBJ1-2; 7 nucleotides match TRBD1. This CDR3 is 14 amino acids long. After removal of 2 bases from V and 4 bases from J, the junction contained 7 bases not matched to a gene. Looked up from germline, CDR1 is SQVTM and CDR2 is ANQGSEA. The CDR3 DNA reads TGCAGCGTTGAATGGAGGGGGCTGATCTATGGCTACACCTTC. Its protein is CSVEWRGLIYGYTF.

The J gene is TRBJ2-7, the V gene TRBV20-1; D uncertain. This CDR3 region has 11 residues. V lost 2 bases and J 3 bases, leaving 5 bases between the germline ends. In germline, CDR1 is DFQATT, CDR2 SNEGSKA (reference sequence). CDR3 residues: CSARLGYEQYF. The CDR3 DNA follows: TGCAGTGCTAGATTGGGCTACGAGCAGTACTTC.

DNA of the CDR3: TGTGCCAGCAGTCCCCATAGTGGTCATGAGCAGTTCTTC. Protein sequence: CASSPHSGHEQFF. The chain links TRBV25-1 to TRBJ2-1; D unresolved. The CDR3 loop spans 13 amino acids. Per germline, CDR1 MGHDK and CDR2 SYGVNS. V lost 5 bases to trimming and J lost 8 bases, with 13 bases between them.

The CDR3 nucleotides are TGCGCCAGCAGTGAAAGGTCTCCCTCGGATGGCTACACCTTC. This gives the protein CASSERSPSDGYTF. The genes are TRBV10-2 and TRBJ1-2; unclear D gene. Germline assignment: CDR1 WSHSY and CDR2 SAAADI. V was shortened by 3 bases and J by 6 bases, with 14 bases between the two germline ends. This CDR3 has 14 amino acids.

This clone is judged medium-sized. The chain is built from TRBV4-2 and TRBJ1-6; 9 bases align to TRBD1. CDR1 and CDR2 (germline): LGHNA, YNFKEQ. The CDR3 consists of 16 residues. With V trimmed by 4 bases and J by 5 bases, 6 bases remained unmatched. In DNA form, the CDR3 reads TGTGCCAGCAGCCCGGACAGGGGAGCCCATAATTCACCCCTCCACTTT. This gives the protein CASSPDRGAHNSPLHF.

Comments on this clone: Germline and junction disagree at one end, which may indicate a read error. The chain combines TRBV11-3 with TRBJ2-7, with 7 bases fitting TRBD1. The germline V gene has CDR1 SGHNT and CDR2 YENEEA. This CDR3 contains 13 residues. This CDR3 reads CASTLRGPGEQYF. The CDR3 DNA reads TGTGCCAGCACCTTAAGGGGGCCCGGCGAGCAGTACTTC. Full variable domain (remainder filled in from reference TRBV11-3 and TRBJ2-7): EAGVVQSPRYKIIEKKQPVAFWCNPISGHNTLYWYLQNLGQGPELLIRYENEEAVDDSQLPKDRFSAERLKGVDSTLKIQPAELGDSAVYLCASTLRGPGEQYFGPGTRLTVT.

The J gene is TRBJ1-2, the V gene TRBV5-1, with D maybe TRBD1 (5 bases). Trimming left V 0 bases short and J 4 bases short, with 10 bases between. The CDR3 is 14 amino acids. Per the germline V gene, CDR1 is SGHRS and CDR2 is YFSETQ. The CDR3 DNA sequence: TGCGCCAGCAGCTTGGAGGTGGGGCCCTATGGCTACACCTTC. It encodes CASSLEVGPYGYTF.

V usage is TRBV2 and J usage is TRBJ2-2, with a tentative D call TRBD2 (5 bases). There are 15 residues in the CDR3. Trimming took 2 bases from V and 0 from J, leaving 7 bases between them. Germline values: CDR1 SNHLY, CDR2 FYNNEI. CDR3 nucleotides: TGTGCCAGCAGTGAAACGGGGTCGAACACCGGGGAGCTGTTTTTT. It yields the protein CASSETGSNTGELFF.

CDR3 residues: CASSPRRRASGELFF. CDR3 coding DNA: TGTGCCAGCAGCCCTCGTCGCAGGGCGAGCGGGGAGCTGTTTTTT. The chain joins TRBV14 to TRBJ2-2; D is perhaps TRBD1 (5 bases). The germline V and J ends were trimmed by 4 bases and 7 bases, with 16 bases remaining between them. From germline, CDR1 is SGHDN and CDR2 FVKESK. The CDR3 consists of 15 residues. Looking up the rest from reference TRBV14 and TRBJ2-2 gives the full variable domain: EAGVTQFPSHSVIEKGQTVTLRCDPISGHDNLYWYRRVMGKEIKFLLHFVKESKQDESGMPNNRFLAERTGGTYSTLKVQPAELEDSGVYFCASSPRRRASGELFFGEGSRLTVL.

The CDR3 sequence: CASSATAASGNTIYF. The CDR3 DNA reads as TGTGCCAGCAGCGCGACGGCTGCTTCTGGAAACACCATATATTTT. The chain joins TRBV9 to TRBJ1-3; D is ambiguous. Germline CDR1 SGDLS, CDR2 YYNGEE. The V gene lost 3 bases and the J gene lost 1 base, with 11 bases spanning the gap. The CDR3 has 15 residues. The full variable domain, its missing parts supplied by reference TRBV9 and TRBJ1-3, is DSGVTQTPKHLITATGQRVTLRCSPRSGDLSVYWYQQSLDQGLQFLIQYYNGEERAKGNILERFSAQQFPDLHSELNLSSLELGDSALYFCASSATAASGNTIYFGEGSWLTVV.

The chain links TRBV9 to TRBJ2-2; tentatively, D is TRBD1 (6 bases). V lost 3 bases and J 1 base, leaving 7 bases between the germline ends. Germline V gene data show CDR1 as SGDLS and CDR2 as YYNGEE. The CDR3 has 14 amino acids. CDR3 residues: CASSEGQNTGELFF. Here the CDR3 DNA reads TGTGCCAGCAGCGAGGGACAGAACACCGGGGAGCTGTTTTTT.

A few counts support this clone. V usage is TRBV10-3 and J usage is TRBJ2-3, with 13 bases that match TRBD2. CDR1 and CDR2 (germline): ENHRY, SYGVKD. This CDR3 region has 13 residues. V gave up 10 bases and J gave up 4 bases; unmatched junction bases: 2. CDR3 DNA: TGTGCCACCGGGACTAGCGGGGCAGATACGCAGTATTTT. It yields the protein CATGTSGADTQYF.

CDR3 in DNA: TGTGCCACCAGCAGAACTCCATCAGGGCAGGCTTTCTTT. Its protein product is CATSRTPSGQAFF. V and J are TRBV15 and TRBJ1-1; D is perhaps TRBD1 (5 bases). The germline CDR1 and CDR2 sequences are LNHNV and YYDKDF (reference sequence). V was clipped by 2 bases and J by 11 bases, with 15 bases between them. The CDR3 has 13 amino acids.

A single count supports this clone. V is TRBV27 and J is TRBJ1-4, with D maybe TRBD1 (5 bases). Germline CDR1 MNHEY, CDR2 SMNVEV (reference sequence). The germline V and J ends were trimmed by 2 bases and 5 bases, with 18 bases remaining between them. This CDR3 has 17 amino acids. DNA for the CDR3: TGTGCCAGCAGTTTAGGGGCGGCGGGGAGGATGAATGAAAAACTGTTTTTT. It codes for CASSLGAAGRMNEKLFF. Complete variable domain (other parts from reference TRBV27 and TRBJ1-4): EAQVTQNPRYLITVTGKKLTVTCSQNMNHEYMSWYRQDPGLGLRQIYYSMNVEVTDKGDVPEGYKVSRKEKRNFPLILESPSPNQTSLYFCASSLGAAGRMNEKLFFGSGTQLSVL.

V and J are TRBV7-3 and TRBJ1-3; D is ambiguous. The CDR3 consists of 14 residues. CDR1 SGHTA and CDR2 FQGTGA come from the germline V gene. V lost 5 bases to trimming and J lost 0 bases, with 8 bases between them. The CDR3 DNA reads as TGTGCCAGCAGCCTCCCGAGCTCTGGAAACACCATATATTTT. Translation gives CASSLPSSGNTIYF.

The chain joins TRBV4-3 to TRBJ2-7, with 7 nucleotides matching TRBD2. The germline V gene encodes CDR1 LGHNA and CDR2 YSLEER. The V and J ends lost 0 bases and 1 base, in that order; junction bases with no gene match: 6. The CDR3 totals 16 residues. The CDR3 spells CASSQDQSGASYEQYF. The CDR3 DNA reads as TGCGCCAGCAGCCAAGATCAGAGCGGGGCGTCCTACGAGCAGTACTTC.

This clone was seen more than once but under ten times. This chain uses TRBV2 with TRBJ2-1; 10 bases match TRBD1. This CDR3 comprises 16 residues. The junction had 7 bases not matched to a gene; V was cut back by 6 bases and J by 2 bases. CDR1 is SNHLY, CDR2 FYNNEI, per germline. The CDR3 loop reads CASRTGQGFAYNEQFF. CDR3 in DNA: TGTGCCAGCAGGACGGGACAGGGGTTCGCCTACAATGAGCAGTTCTTC.

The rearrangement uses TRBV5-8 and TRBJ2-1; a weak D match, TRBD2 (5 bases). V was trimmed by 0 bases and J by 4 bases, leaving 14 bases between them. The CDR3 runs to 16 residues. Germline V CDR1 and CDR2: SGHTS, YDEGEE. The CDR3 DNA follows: TGTGCCAGCAGCTTGGAGGCCCTGACGGGGTACAATGAGCAGTTCTTC. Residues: CASSLEALTGYNEQFF.

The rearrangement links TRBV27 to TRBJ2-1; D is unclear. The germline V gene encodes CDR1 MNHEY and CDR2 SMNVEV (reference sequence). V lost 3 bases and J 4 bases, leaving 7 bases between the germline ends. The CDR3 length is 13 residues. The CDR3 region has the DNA TGTGCCAGCAGTTTGCCGGCGTACAATGAGCAGTTCTTC. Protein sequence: CASSLPAYNEQFF.

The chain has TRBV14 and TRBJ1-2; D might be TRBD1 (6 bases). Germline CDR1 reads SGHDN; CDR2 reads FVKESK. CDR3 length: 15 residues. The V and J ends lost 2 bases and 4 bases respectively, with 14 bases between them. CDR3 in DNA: TGTGCCAGCAGCCAAATTCGTACAGGGACCTATGGCTACACCTTC. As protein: CASSQIRTGTYGYTF.

The CDR3 DNA follows: TGTGCCAGCAGCCTGGGGACAGTGGCTGAAGCTTTCTTT. The encoded protein is CASSLGTVAEAFF. The rearrangement links TRBV7-8 to TRBJ1-1, with 7 bases aligning to TRBD1. Trimming removed 5 bases from V and 6 bases from J; junction bases left unmatched: 6. Germline V gene data show CDR1 as SGHVS and CDR2 as FQNEAQ. This CDR3 is 13 amino acids long.

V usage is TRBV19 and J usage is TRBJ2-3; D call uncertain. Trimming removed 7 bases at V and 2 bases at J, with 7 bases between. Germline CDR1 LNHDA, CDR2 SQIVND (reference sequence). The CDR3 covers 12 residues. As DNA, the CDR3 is TGTGCCAGTACCGATTTCACAGATACGCAGTATTTT. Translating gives CASTDFTDTQYF.

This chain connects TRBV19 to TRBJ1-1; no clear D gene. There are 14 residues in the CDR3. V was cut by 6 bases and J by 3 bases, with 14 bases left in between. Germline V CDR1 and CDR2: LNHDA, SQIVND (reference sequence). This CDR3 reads CASSLARTHTEAFF. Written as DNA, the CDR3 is TGTGCCAGTAGCTTAGCCAGGACGCACACTGAAGCTTTCTTT.

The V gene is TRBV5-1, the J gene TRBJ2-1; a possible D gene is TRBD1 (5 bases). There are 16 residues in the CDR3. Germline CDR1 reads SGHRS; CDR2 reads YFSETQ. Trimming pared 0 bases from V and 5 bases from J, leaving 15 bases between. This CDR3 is CASSLGFRVRDNEQFF. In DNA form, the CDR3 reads TGCGCCAGCAGCTTGGGATTCAGGGTAAGGGACAATGAGCAGTTCTTC.

DNA of the CDR3: TGTGCCAGCAGGTGGAGGGAGTACCAAGAGACCCAGTACTTC. Translating it yields CASRWREYQETQYF. The V and J genes are TRBV2 and TRBJ2-5, with a possible D match to TRBD2 (6 bases). With 6 bases removed from V and 0 bases from J, the gap between germline ends came to 11 bases. CDR3 length: 14 residues. Looked up from germline, CDR1 is SNHLY and CDR2 is FYNNEI. The variable domain in full, with the rest retrieved from reference TRBV2 and TRBJ2-5, is EPEVTQTPSHQVTQMGQEVILRCVPISNHLYFYWYRQILGQKVEFLVSFYNNEISEKSEIFDDQFSVERPDGSNFTLKIRSTKLEDSAMYFCASRWREYQETQYFGPGTRLLVL.

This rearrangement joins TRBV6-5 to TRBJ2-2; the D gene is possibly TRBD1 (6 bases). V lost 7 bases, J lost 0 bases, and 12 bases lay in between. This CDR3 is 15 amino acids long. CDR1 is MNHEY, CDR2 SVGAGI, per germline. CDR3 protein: CASTADSTNTGELFF. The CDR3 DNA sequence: TGTGCCAGCACCGCGGACAGTACGAACACCGGGGAGCTGTTTTTT.

The CDR3 nucleotides read TGTGCCAGCAGCTTCCTCAGCACAGATACGCAGTATTTT. Residues: CASSFLSTDTQYF. This chain joins TRBV5-6 and TRBJ2-3; D is unresolved. CDR1 and CDR2 from the germline V gene are SGHDT and YYEEEE. This CDR3 has 13 residues. Trimming pared 2 bases from V and 0 bases from J, leaving 4 bases between.